These 10 T cell receptor beta chains were sequenced from one sample in a study of read filtering for tumor transcriptome and immune sequencing. The library was built from about 400 ng RNA with molecular barcoded adaptors for alpha/delta and beta/gamma chains. From the reads, TCRdb called clonotypes with MiXCR, one entry per CDR3 protein. The data show some 140,000 distinct CDR3 sequences, less than 15% seen once. Sequences were obtained from a population of CD138-negative cells sorted from bone marrow. All receptors come from a donor at least 40 years old with multiple myeloma.

Ten or more counts support this clonotype. The chain combines TRBV6-5 with TRBJ2-7; tentative D call: TRBD1 (7 bases). V was trimmed by 0 bases and J by 7 bases, leaving 16 bases between them. In germline, CDR1 is MNHEY, CDR2 SVGAGI. The CDR3 totals 15 residues. CDR3 amino acids: CASSYSKEGAGEQYF. CDR3 coding DNA: TGTGCCAGCAGTTACTCGAAGGAGGGGGCTGGAGAGCAGTACTTC.

The rearrangement joins TRBV20-1 to TRBJ2-7, with unresolved D. The CDR3 has 14 residues. Germline-derived CDR1 and CDR2 are DFQATT and SNEGSKA (reference sequence). Trimming shortened V by 3 bases and J by 0 bases, and 12 bases separated the two germline ends. The CDR3 DNA reads as TGCAGTGCTAGTGTTAGCACGGACTCCTACGAGCAGTACTTC. It encodes CSASVSTDSYEQYF.

In its sample, this clonotype was seen many times. The J gene is TRBJ2-1, the V gene TRBV13, with TRBD2 identical over 9 bases. The CDR3 extends over 16 amino acids. V shed 5 bases, J shed 4 bases, and the junction held 9 bases outside the gene matches. The germline V gene has CDR1 PRHDT and CDR2 FYEKMQ (reference sequence). CDR3 sequence: CASSVQREVIYNEQFF. CDR3 DNA sequence: TGTGCCAGCAGCGTACAGCGGGAGGTGATATACAATGAGCAGTTCTTC.

This clonotype has only a few counts. The rearrangement uses TRBV2 and TRBJ1-2, with 8 nucleotides matching TRBD1. The V gene end was trimmed by 1 base and the J gene end by 4 bases; junction bases not matched to a gene: 2. CDR1 is SNHLY, CDR2 FYNNEI, per germline. This CDR3 has 14 residues. The CDR3, as DNA: TGTGCCAGCAGTGAAGTTGGACAGGGCTATGGCTACACCTTC. Encoded protein: CASSEVGQGYGYTF. Looking up the rest from reference TRBV2 and TRBJ1-2 gives the full variable domain: EPEVTQTPSHQVTQMGQEVILRCVPISNHLYFYWYRQILGQKVEFLVSFYNNEISEKSEIFDDQFSVERPDGSNFTLKIRSTKLEDSAMYFCASSEVGQGYGYTFGSGTRLTVV.

This clonotype occurred many times. This chain connects TRBV2 to TRBJ2-5; TRBD1 is a possible D gene (5 bases). Germline V lookup: CDR1 SNHLY, CDR2 FYNNEI. V gave up 5 bases and J gave up 0 bases, with 13 bases separating them. The CDR3 sequence is 15 residues long. Here the CDR3 DNA reads TGTGCCAGCAGTAAAGATACAGGTTACCAAGAGACCCAGTACTTC. This codes for CASSKDTGYQETQYF.

This clonotype was counted many times. This sequence joins TRBV14 and TRBJ2-2; TRBD1 agrees at 7 bases. V lost 4 bases and J lost 6; bases outside the gene matches: 8. The V gene's germline CDR1 is SGHDN and CDR2 FVKESK. The CDR3 spans 15 residues. CDR3: CASSPRGPGAGELFF. The CDR3 DNA follows: TGTGCCAGCAGCCCGAGGGGGCCTGGGGCCGGGGAGCTGTTTTTT.

This clonotype was counted ten times or more. The chain combines TRBV18 with TRBJ2-5; D is possibly TRBD2 (6 bases). CDR1 and CDR2 from the germline V gene are KGHSH and LQKENI. The CDR3 covers 14 residues. V was shortened by 3 bases and J by 5 bases, with 13 bases between the two germline ends. CDR3 amino acids: CASSPPSAAETQYF. The CDR3 DNA reads as TGTGCCAGCTCACCCCCTAGCGCCGCGGAGACCCAGTACTTC. The full variable domain, its missing parts supplied by reference TRBV18 and TRBJ2-5, is NAGVMQNPRHLVRRRGQEARLRCSPMKGHSHVYWYRQLPEEGLKFMVYLQKENIIDESGMPKERFSAEFPKEGPSILRIQQVVRGDSAAYFCASSPPSAAETQYFGPGTRLLVL.

There are many counts of this clonotype. This rearrangement joins TRBV18 to TRBJ2-7, with D unresolved. This CDR3 has 11 amino acids. The germline V gene encodes CDR1 KGHSH and CDR2 LQKENI. V shed 3 bases and J shed 6 bases, with 6 bases lying between them. The CDR3 nucleotides read TGTGCCAGCTCACCTAATGCCGAGCAGTACTTC. Protein: CASSPNAEQYF.

Points on this clonotype: A read error may explain this, as a much larger clone is one base away. The gene calls are TRBV2 and TRBJ1-2, with no clear D. The germline V and J ends were trimmed by 7 bases and 4 bases, with 13 bases remaining between them. The CDR3 length is 13 residues. Germline V gives CDR1 SNHLY, CDR2 FYNNEI. In nucleotides, the CDR3 is TGTGCCAGCACCGCGAGGAAGAGCTATGGCTACACCTTC. This gives the protein CASTARKSYGYTF. The variable domain in full, with the rest retrieved from reference TRBV2 and TRBJ1-2, is EPEVTQTPSHQVTQMGQEVILRCVPISNHLYFYWYRQILGQKVEFLVSFYNNEISEKSEIFDDQFSVERPDGSNFTLKIRSTKLEDSAMYFCASTARKSYGYTFGSGTRLTVV.

J is TRBJ1-4 and V is TRBV18; TRBD1 is a possible D gene (6 bases). The V end was cut by 2 bases, the J end by 8 bases, with 9 bases between. This CDR3 contains 13 residues. The germline V gene has CDR1 KGHSH and CDR2 LQKENI. The CDR3, as DNA: TGTGCCAGCTCACCAGTACAGGGAGAAAAACTGTTTTTT. Its protein is CASSPVQGEKLFF.